This T cell receptor beta chain derives from a study of T cell repertoires in cytomegalovirus infection. As for the study in general: Alongside well-studied HLA-B-restricted CMV epitopes, recently identified HLA-C-restricted CMV epitopes were also used. Both a matching HLA type and CMV infection were indicated by public TCR beta signatures.

Study-wide results and limits: Across the ex vivo response, the dominant clonotypes were HLA-C-restricted CMV-specific TCR beta clonotypes.

Using its own MiXCR run on the reads, TCRdb lists one record per CDR3 protein. The table lists 650,000 to 850,000 distinct CDR3 sequences, 25% to 30% of them singletons. This clonotype was seen more than once but under ten times. The antigen is unknown. From germline, CDR1 is SGHNT and CDR2 YYREEE (reference sequence). Between the trimmed V and J ends, which lost 4 bases and 5 bases, there was a span of 7 bases. The CDR3 covers 11 residues. The sample here was cultured CD8+ T cells from PBMCs, taken from culture after CMV antigen stimulation. The V call is TRBV5-4, the J call TRBJ2-7; D gene unclear. The origin of this receptor is a human donor in good health (CMV status not recorded). Some clones in this sample may be carry-over from other donors' samples. DNA for the CDR3: TGTGCCAGCAGCCTCAATGACGAGCAGTACGTC. This translates into CASSLNDEQYV.